This T cell receptor beta chain was identified during a study of T cell responses to AZD1222 COVID-19 vaccine (dated by TCRdb to 2020 to 2023). Regarding the study in general: AZD1222 recipients with second doses at about 4 weeks or about 12 weeks were pooled, because spike-specific TCR depth and breadth did not differ between schedules. A total of about 240 trial participants underwent TCR sequencing, of whom nearly 210 received two doses of AZD1222 and about 25 received two doses of the MenACWY control vaccine. Trial participants were enrolled by age into 18-55, 56-69 and 70-plus year subgroups, with 148, 28 and 57 TCR-sequenced participants respectively.

Broad study findings and their caveats: Participants were mostly white British and included more females than males, and it was suggested by the authors that clonal diversity may have been underestimated. In the small 56-69-year group, the increase in depth fell short of significance, most likely because of low power. Conclusions about previously exposed vaccinees are limited because only a handful of AZD1222 recipients were SARS-CoV-2 seropositive at baseline. CD4 TCRs associated with the vaccine covered the entire spike protein, and the dominant responses were in regions 160-218 and 743-854. Because no day 14 peak-response samples were available, repertoires were characterized only after the peak T cell response. Nearly half of unique spike-specific TCRs reportedly recognized epitopes outside regions mutated in the B.1.351 and B.1.1.7 variants. After two AZD1222 doses, both the breadth and the depth of spike-specific TCRs were significantly higher than at day 0 and than in MenACWY recipients.

The CDR3 regions of human TCRbeta chains were subjected to immunosequencing. In the authors' own workflow: Repertoire TCRs were matched against a reference library of SARS-CoV-2-specific TCRs generated with the MIRA antigen-specificity platform. Breadth was defined as the fraction of unique TCRs that were SARS-CoV-2-associated. Depth was defined as the fraction of total T cells that were SARS-CoV-2-associated. Each spike-specific TCR was assigned to its reactive spike region and to a CD4 or CD8 class using the MIRA data. Log10-transformed breadth and depth values were compared by one-way ANOVA with Sidak's multiple comparisons tests. The table comes from immuneACCESS by way of TCRdb, which keeps in-frame sequences with V and J called. Part of the clones is missing from these tables; in studies checked, under half for an unresolved V gene and the rest for unknown reasons. The V and J calls and clone size were taken over from that table, and D and trimming were inferred from the DNA. This sample holds 130,000 or so clones; approximately 90% were observed only once. Around 7.2% of the sample is held by the ten biggest clonotypes.

The germline V gene (reference sequence) specifies DFQATT as CDR1 and SNEGSKA as CDR2. From the cysteine up to the phenylalanine, the CDR3 has a length of 13 residues. Solely the CDR3 DNA is kept, with 39 bases framed from the first base. V trim: 3 bases; J trim: 0 bases; unmatched bases: 0. As for this clone: Its cognate antigen has yet to be identified. Per-base quality was not reported, and no clone a single base away is much larger than it.

This specimen's time point label, per the study, means: baseline before first vaccination. The vaccinee samples were drawn from two UK trials, COV001 and COV002, one of which was a single-blind randomized controlled phase 2/3 trial testing AZD1222 (ChAdOx1 nCoV-19) in healthy adults. For TCRbeta chain sequencing, PBMC samples from trial participants were taken at day 0 and at day 28 after the second dose. The receptor chain draws on TRBV20-1 and TRBJ2-7; 9 bases in the junction line up with TRBD2. This material consisted of peripheral blood, taken on day 0 of AZD1222 vaccination. This TCR was recovered from an adult in good health. The CDR3 reads as follows: CSASSGSSYEQYF. The DNA sequence is given as TGCAGTGCTAGTAGCGGGAGCTCCTACGAGCAGTACTTC.